Presented here are 22 T cell receptor beta chains from one specimen sequenced in a study of cytomegalovirus exposure and HLA in healthy donors. The PCR employed 60 Vbeta primers together with 13 Jbeta primers. The repertoire was sequenced with immunoSEQ multiplex PCR; TCRdb's copy has only in-frame clones and lacks some. The sample includes over 100,000 clones, 8.9% of them seen just once. Sequencing was done on a sample of PBMCs. These receptors were collected from a woman aged 40 to 50 in good health and CMV-seropositive.

The V call is TRBV11-2, the J call TRBJ1-1, with D possibly being TRBD1 (6 bases). Germline assignment: CDR1 SGHAT and CDR2 FQNNGV. V lost 5 bases to trimming and J lost 5 bases, with 18 bases between them. CDR3 length: 15 amino acids. CDR3 DNA sequence: TGTGCCAGCAGCCCGTTAGGTAGGGGGGGTACTGAAGCTTTCTTT. This encodes CASSPLGRGGTEAFF.

The chain carries TRBV7-3 and TRBJ2-3; 8 nucleotides line up with TRBD1. Germline CDR1 SGHTA, CDR2 FQGTGA. Germline trimming cut 2 bases from V and 1 base from J; bases unmatched to any gene: 2. The CDR3 has 15 amino acids. CDR3 DNA: TGTGCCAGCAGCTTACGACAGGGGCGCACAGATACGCAGTATTTT. Translating gives CASSLRQGRTDTQYF. The full variable domain, its missing parts supplied by reference TRBV7-3 and TRBJ2-3, is GAGVSQTPSNKVTEKGKYVELRCDPISGHTALYWYRQSLGQGPEFLIYFQGTGAADDSGLPNDRFFAVRPEGSVSTLKIQRTERGDSAVYLCASSLRQGRTDTQYFGPGTRLTVL.

The chain carries TRBV7-6 and TRBJ2-1; possible D gene TRBD2, 6 bases. Trimming cost V 4 bases and J 6 bases, with 13 bases left between them. Looked up from germline, CDR1 is SGHVS and CDR2 is FNYEAQ. The CDR3 is 14 residues long. This CDR3 is CASSSVRGTNEQFF. CDR3 DNA: TGTGCCAGCAGCTCAGTACGGGGGACCAATGAGCAGTTCTTC.

The chain is built from TRBV5-4 and TRBJ1-2; D call uncertain. Germline CDR1 reads SGHNT; CDR2 reads YYREEE (reference sequence). Deletions cut 4 bases from V and 7 bases from J, with 32 bases between. CDR3 length: 19 amino acids. DNA of the CDR3: TGTGCCAGCAGCCGGGGTCTAAGGGAAGGTTCCGCCCTTCTCCGTGGCTACACCTTC. Its protein product is CASSRGLREGSALLRGYTF.

This sequence joins TRBV7-2 and TRBJ1-2, with 8 nucleotides matching TRBD1. The junction had 9 bases not matched to a gene; V was cut back by 6 bases and J by 3 bases. Germline values: CDR1 SGHTA, CDR2 FQGNSA. This CDR3 has 15 residues. CDR3 amino acids: CASREQGVSYYGYTF. CDR3 in DNA: TGTGCCAGCAGAGAACAGGGGGTTTCGTACTATGGCTACACCTTC.

This clone was counted between two and nine times. The sample contains more than one DNA sequence encoding this CDR3. This chain joins TRBV27 and TRBJ2-7; unclear D gene. Germline CDR1 and CDR2: MNHEY and SMNVEV (reference sequence). V lost 2 bases and J lost 2, with 7 bases in between. CDR3 length equals 13 residues. Here the CDR3 DNA reads TGTGCCAGCAGTTTAGTGGCCACCTACGAGCAGTACTTC. This gives the protein CASSLVATYEQYF.

This clone was counted between two and nine times. The V and J genes are TRBV29-1 and TRBJ2-1, with D possibly TRBD1 on 6 matching bases. Germline CDR1 SQVTM, CDR2 ANQGSEA. The CDR3 has 14 residues. The V gene lost 4 bases and the J gene lost 6 bases, with 16 bases spanning the gap. The CDR3 is CSVGNRALVNEQFF. The DNA of the CDR3 is TGCAGCGTTGGGAACAGGGCTCTCGTCAATGAGCAGTTCTTC.

The chain combines TRBV28 with TRBJ1-4; 7 bases are a match to TRBD1. CDR1 MDHEN and CDR2 SYDVKM come from the germline V gene. V shed 9 bases, J shed 7 bases, and the junction held 11 bases outside the gene matches. This CDR3 region has 14 residues. DNA of the CDR3: TGTGCCAGTGCCCTGGGACAGAGCCGTGAAAAACTGTTTTTT. Translated, it gives CASALGQSREKLFF. The whole variable domain, remainder taken from reference TRBV28 and TRBJ1-4, is DVKVTQSSRYLVKRTGEKVFLECVQDMDHENMFWYRQDPGLGLRLIYFSYDVKMKEKGDIPEGYSVSREKKERFSLILESASTNQTSMYLCASALGQSREKLFFGSGTQLSVL.

V gene TRBV2 combines with J gene TRBJ1-1, with D hard to call. The CDR3 covers 12 residues. Germline values: CDR1 SNHLY, CDR2 FYNNEI. Trimming pared 7 bases from V and 5 bases from J, leaving 11 bases between. DNA for the CDR3: TGTGCCAGCACGAGGGCGAGGACTGAAGCTTTCTTT. It codes for CASTRARTEAFF. The whole variable domain, remainder taken from reference TRBV2 and TRBJ1-1, is EPEVTQTPSHQVTQMGQEVILRCVPISNHLYFYWYRQILGQKVEFLVSFYNNEISEKSEIFDDQFSVERPDGSNFTLKIRSTKLEDSAMYFCASTRARTEAFFGQGTRLTVV.

This clone was counted only a few times. DNA of the CDR3: TGTGCCAGCAGCTTCCGGGACAGGGCGGGGGAGACCCAGTACTTC. It specifies CASSFRDRAGETQYF. The chain joins TRBV5-8 to TRBJ2-5; 9 bases fit TRBD1. CDR3 length: 15 amino acids. V lost 2 bases and J lost 5; bases outside the gene matches: 7. Germline CDR1 and CDR2: SGHTS and YDEGEE.

The V call is TRBV4-1, the J call TRBJ1-3, with TRBD1 matching 7 bases. Germline-derived CDR1 and CDR2 are MGHRA and YSYEKL. This CDR3 region has 17 residues. The trim removed 4 bases at V and 0 bases at J, leaving 9 bases unmatched. The CDR3 here is CASSREFTGASGNTIYF. CDR3 nucleotides: TGCGCCAGCAGCCGAGAATTTACAGGGGCCTCTGGAAACACCATATATTTT.

This rearrangement joins TRBV5-1 to TRBJ2-7; TRBD1 agrees at 10 bases. The CDR3 loop spans 14 amino acids. Trimming removed 0 bases from V and 7 bases from J; junction bases left unmatched: 4. Per the germline V gene, CDR1 is SGHRS and CDR2 is YFSETQ. The DNA for the CDR3 is TGCGCCAGCAGCTTGGATGGGACAGGGGATGAGCAGTACTTC. This codes for CASSLDGTGDEQYF.

V and J are TRBV4-3 and TRBJ1-2; 9 positions agree with TRBD1. The CDR3 extends over 13 amino acids. Germline CDR1 and CDR2: LGHNA and YSLEER. The V segment lost 5 bases and the J segment 8 bases; nucleotides outside the gene matches: 6. CDR3 protein: CASSGTGLDGYTF. The CDR3, as DNA: TGCGCCAGCAGCGGGACAGGGCTTGACGGCTACACCTTC.

This clone was counted only a few times. This chain connects TRBV2 to TRBJ2-5; 11 bases line up with TRBD1. The CDR3 runs to 12 residues. V lost 11 bases, J lost 5 bases, and 4 bases stayed unmatched. The germline gives CDR1 SNHLY, CDR2 FYNNEI. In nucleotides, the CDR3 is TGTGCCGCCCGGGACAGGGGGGAGACCCAGTACTTC. It encodes CAARDRGETQYF.

The chain has TRBV5-4 and TRBJ1-4; the match to TRBD1 covers 12 bases. The germline V gene has CDR1 SGHNT and CDR2 YYREEE (reference sequence). There are 16 residues in the CDR3. With V trimmed by 4 bases and J by 6 bases, 7 bases remained unmatched. CDR3 DNA sequence: TGTGCCAGCAGCGGGACAGGGGGCGCGGGAGATGAAAAACTGTTTTTT. Translation: CASSGTGGAGDEKLFF.

The table lists this clone with a few counts. This chain joins TRBV4-1 and TRBJ2-7; D perhaps matches TRBD1 (6 bases). CDR1 is MGHRA and CDR2 is YSYEKL in the germline V gene. V was trimmed by 0 bases and J by 2 bases, leaving 11 bases between them. This CDR3 contains 15 residues. The CDR3 spells CASSQDPGAPYEQYF. In nucleotides, the CDR3 is TGCGCCAGCAGCCAAGATCCAGGGGCTCCCTACGAGCAGTACTTC.

The chain links TRBV2 to TRBJ1-6; 10 nucleotides match TRBD1. J lost 7 bases, V lost 3 bases, and 6 bases had no gene match. This CDR3 is built from 16 residues. Germline CDR1 SNHLY, CDR2 FYNNEI. This CDR3 reads CASSDDRGRRNSPLHF. In DNA, the CDR3 is TGTGCCAGCAGTGACGACAGGGGGCGTAGGAATTCACCCCTCCACTTT.

The rearrangement uses TRBV29-1 and TRBJ1-4; 8 nucleotides line up with TRBD1. CDR3 length: 13 amino acids. Germline loops: CDR1 SQVTM, CDR2 ANQGSEA. V was pared by 4 bases and J by 3 bases, with 1 base of the junction left unmatched. Here the CDR3 reads CSVGGQANEKLFF. The DNA for the CDR3 is TGCAGCGTTGGGGGACAGGCTAATGAAAAACTGTTTTTT.

This clone was counted a few times. The J gene is TRBJ2-7, the V gene TRBV7-3, with 9 bases matching TRBD2. The germline gives CDR1 SGHTA, CDR2 FQGTGA. V gave up 3 bases and J gave up 12 bases; unmatched junction bases: 15. The CDR3 sequence is 15 residues long. CDR3 residues: CASSFGAASGVYRYF. The CDR3 nucleotides read TGTGCCAGCAGCTTTGGGGCGGCTAGCGGGGTATATAGGTACTTC.

The chain is built from TRBV9 and TRBJ2-7; D unclear. Trimming pared 7 bases from V and 2 bases from J, leaving 16 bases between. Germline loops: CDR1 SGDLS, CDR2 YYNGEE. This CDR3 region has 14 residues. CDR3 sequence (DNA): TGTGCCAGCTCCCCCATGGCGGAGACCTACGAGCAGTACTTC. Its translation: CASSPMAETYEQYF.

This chain uses TRBV2 with TRBJ1-5; D is unresolved. The CDR3 is made up of 13 amino acids. Trimming took off 7 bases at V and 5 bases at J, with 12 bases between the two ends. Germline loops: CDR1 SNHLY, CDR2 FYNNEI. CDR3 sequence reads: CASTRGDDQPQHF. CDR3 DNA: TGTGCCAGCACCCGCGGGGATGATCAGCCCCAGCATTTT.

This clone has more than one count but fewer than ten. This CDR3 reads CASSRTSGGARSYEQYF. CDR3 DNA sequence: TGTGCCAGCAGTCGGACTAGCGGGGGGGCCCGGTCCTACGAGCAGTACTTC. V and J are TRBV7-8 and TRBJ2-7; 15 bases are shared with TRBD2. This CDR3 spans 17 amino acids. Germline assignment: CDR1 SGHVS and CDR2 FQNEAQ. V shed 6 bases, J shed 1 base, and the junction held 7 bases outside the gene matches. Complete variable domain (other parts from reference TRBV7-8 and TRBJ2-7): GAGVSQSPRYKVAKRGQDVALRCDPISGHVSLFWYQQALGQGPEFLTYFQNEAQLDKSGLPSDRFFAERPEGSVSTLKIQRTQQEDSAVYLCASSRTSGGARSYEQYFGPGTRLTVT.